Each of the 3 T cell receptor beta chains below was sequenced from the same sample in a study of shared clonotypes between healthy human individuals. Assay used: immunoSEQ multiplex PCR; TCRdb lists only in-frame clones, some missing. The sample has roughly 2.1 million clones; approximately 94% are singletons. Cells designated naive CD8 were CD45RO-negative and were positively selected for CCR7, with terminally differentiated effector memory CD45RA+ cells excluded. Sequencing was performed on naive CD8+ T cells from PBMCs. These receptors all come from a man aged 18 to 35 in good health. Some clones in this sample may be carry-over from other donors' samples.

About this clone itself: The sample holds other DNA sequences that translate to the same CDR3. The chain carries TRBV27 and TRBJ2-7; no clear D gene. The CDR3 extends over 13 amino acids. Germline V CDR1 and CDR2: MNHEY, SMNVEV (reference sequence). Trimming stripped 2 bases from V and 4 bases from J, with 9 bases between. In nucleotides, the CDR3 is TGTGCCAGCAGTTTAGAATTGGGGTACGAGCAGTACTTC. Its translation is CASSLELGYEQYF.

The chain uses TRBV29-1 and TRBJ2-2; unclear D gene. This CDR3 contains 14 residues. In germline, CDR1 is SQVTM, CDR2 ANQGSEA. Between the trimmed V and J ends, which lost 1 base and 0 bases, there was a span of 6 bases. The CDR3 DNA sequence: TGCAGCGTTGAAGTCGGAACGAACACCGGGGAGCTGTTTTTT. Its translation: CSVEVGTNTGELFF.

The J gene is TRBJ1-1, the V gene TRBV2; unclear D gene. The CDR3 is 14 residues long. Looked up from germline, CDR1 is SNHLY and CDR2 is FYNNEI. V was pared by 3 bases and J by 4 bases, with 12 bases between. CDR3 nucleotides: TGTGCCAGCAGTGAGGGCAGTGGGAGCACTGAAGCTTTCTTT. Its protein product is CASSEGSGSTEAFF.